These 15 T cell receptor beta chains were all obtained from the same sample, sequenced in a study of T cells in Graves' hyperthyroidism and ophthalmopathy. RNA transcripts gave rise to amplified TCR beta CDR3 regions. HTBI primers were the set used in a first-round RT-PCR of the TCR CDR3. TCRdb called the multiplex PCR reads again in MiXCR, with one record for every CDR3 protein. The profile covers roughly 500,000 distinct CDR3 sequences, with more than 15% appearing a single time and about 29% taken by the ten largest. Sequencing was carried out using blood. The source is a woman in her 30s with Graves' ophthalmopathy.

In this sample, this clonotype turned up many times. The gene calls are TRBV28 and TRBJ1-2, with D unresolved. Germline loops: CDR1 MDHEN, CDR2 SYDVKM. Trimming removed 2 bases from V and 5 bases from J, with 6 bases in between. There are 12 residues in the CDR3. This CDR3 reads CASSLQEYGYTF. The CDR3 nucleotides read TGTGCCAGCAGTTTACAGGAGTATGGCTACACCTTC.

The rearrangement joins TRBV7-9 to TRBJ2-3; 9 bases are shared with TRBD2. Germline CDR1 SEHNR, CDR2 FQNEAQ (reference sequence). CDR3 length: 15 amino acids. The junction had 4 bases not matched to a gene; V was cut back by 1 base and J by 5 bases. This chain's CDR3 is CASSLGVAGEDTQYF. The CDR3 nucleotides are TGTGCCAGCAGCTTAGGAGTAGCGGGAGAAGATACGCAGTATTTT.

J is TRBJ2-1 and V is TRBV6-1; D assignment may be TRBD1 or TRBD2 (6 bases each). Germline CDR1 is MNHNS and CDR2 is SASEGT. Trimming cost V 7 bases and J 0 bases, with 19 bases left between them. The CDR3 loop spans 17 amino acids. The CDR3 DNA is TGTGCCAGCACCAAAGGGGGACTCCGGAGCTCCTACAATGAGCAGTTCTTC. The encoded protein is CASTKGGLRSSYNEQFF.

In this sample, this clonotype turned up many times. The J gene is TRBJ1-1, the V gene TRBV30; D not certain. Germline V lookup: CDR1 GTSNPN, CDR2 SVGIG (reference sequence). The length of the CDR3 is 14 residues. V was shortened by 0 bases and J by 3 bases, with 11 bases between the two germline ends. CDR3 region: CAWSVMGGHTEAFF. The DNA for the CDR3 is TGTGCCTGGAGTGTAATGGGCGGGCACACTGAAGCTTTCTTT.

The chain joins TRBV6-1 to TRBJ2-2; no definite D call. The CDR3 is made up of 15 amino acids. V was pared by 6 bases and J by 5 bases, with 16 bases between. Germline CDR1 MNHNS, CDR2 SASEGT. The CDR3 sequence is CASRNEVWSTGELFF. As DNA, the CDR3 is TGTGCCAGCAGGAATGAGGTGTGGAGTACCGGGGAGCTGTTTTTT.

This clonotype has a count of ten or more. The CDR3 protein is CASSSERAVTDTQYF. The CDR3 DNA follows: TGTGCCAGCAGCTCGGAGCGGGCGGTTACAGATACGCAGTATTTT. This chain uses TRBV11-2 with TRBJ2-3, with D perhaps TRBD2 (6 bases). Germline V CDR1 and CDR2: SGHAT, FQNNGV. V gave up 4 bases and J gave up 3 bases, with 14 bases separating them. This CDR3 has 15 amino acids.

The genes are TRBV6-1 and TRBJ1-1; a weak D match, TRBD1 (5 bases). Germline V gene data show CDR1 as MNHNS and CDR2 as SASEGT. The CDR3 extends over 15 amino acids. V was cut by 6 bases and J by 1 base, with 15 bases left in between. The CDR3 bases are TGTGCCAGCAGCACCTACACGACAGCGAACACTGAAGCTTTCTTT. It translates to CASSTYTTANTEAFF.

This clonotype was detected many times. J is TRBJ2-3 and V is TRBV29-1; D is uncertain. The V and J ends lost 4 bases and 0 bases respectively, with 14 bases between them. Germline CDR1 reads SQVTM; CDR2 reads ANQGSEA. CDR3 length equals 15 residues. The CDR3 loop is CSVADGSSSTDTQYF. CDR3 nucleotides: TGCAGCGTTGCAGACGGATCGTCCAGCACAGATACGCAGTATTTT.

This clonotype was recorded many times. The gene calls are TRBV12-3 or TRBV12-4 and TRBJ2-7; D gene unclear. With 3 bases removed from V and 3 bases from J, the gap between germline ends came to 12 bases. This CDR3 contains 14 residues. CDR3 bases: TGTGCCAGCAGTTTTGGTCAGTCGAACTACGAGCAGTACTTC. Protein product: CASSFGQSNYEQYF.

The chain is built from TRBV7-9 and TRBJ2-7; tentatively, D is TRBD2 (6 bases). The germline V and J ends were trimmed by 2 bases and 0 bases, with 11 bases remaining between them. Germline V CDR1 and CDR2: SEHNR, FQNEAQ (reference sequence). The CDR3 has 15 residues. The CDR3 region is CASSLWRDDSYEQYF. Here the CDR3 DNA reads TGTGCCAGCAGCTTATGGCGGGACGACTCCTACGAGCAGTACTTC.

The chain recombines TRBV20-1 with TRBJ2-7; 8 nucleotides match TRBD2. Germline values: CDR1 DFQATT, CDR2 SNEGSKA (reference sequence). This CDR3 is 15 amino acids long. Trimming removed 0 bases from V and 1 base from J; junction bases left unmatched: 5. The CDR3 reads CSARDVREGSYEQYF. The DNA of the CDR3 is TGCAGTGCTAGAGATGTTCGGGAGGGTTCCTACGAGCAGTACTTC.

This sequence joins TRBV14 and TRBJ2-1; 7 positions match TRBD2. CDR1 SGHDN and CDR2 FVKESK come from the germline V gene. V shed 6 bases and J 0 bases; nucleotides not matched to a gene: 2. This CDR3 is 14 amino acids long. The CDR3 DNA reads TGTGCCAGCAGTAAGCGGGGCTCCTACAATGAGCAGTTCTTC. Translation: CASSKRGSYNEQFF. Complete variable domain (other parts from reference TRBV14 and TRBJ2-1): EAGVTQFPSHSVIEKGQTVTLRCDPISGHDNLYWYRRVMGKEIKFLLHFVKESKQDESGMPNNRFLAERTGGTYSTLKVQPAELEDSGVYFCASSKRGSYNEQFFGPGTRLTVL.

This clonotype was detected ten times or more. The chain uses TRBV18 and TRBJ2-7; D unresolved. Trimming took 3 bases from V and 3 from J, leaving 6 bases between them. The length of the CDR3 is 12 residues. CDR1 and CDR2 from the germline V gene are KGHSH and LQKENI. As DNA, the CDR3 is TGTGCCAGCTCACCTCCTTTCTACGAGCAGTACTTC. It codes for CASSPPFYEQYF.

The chain joins TRBV7-2 to TRBJ2-1; 9 nucleotides agree with TRBD1. V lost 5 bases, J lost 6 bases, and 2 bases stayed unmatched. This CDR3 contains 13 residues. Germline CDR1 is SGHTA and CDR2 is FQGNSA. The chain's CDR3 is CASSPTGGNEQFF. DNA for the CDR3: TGTGCCAGCAGCCCGACAGGGGGCAATGAGCAGTTCTTC.

V is TRBV7-9 and J is TRBJ1-6; D is unresolved. Per germline, CDR1 SEHNR and CDR2 FQNEAQ (reference sequence). CDR3 length: 13 residues. Trimming removed 3 bases from V and 7 bases from J, with 7 bases in between. The CDR3 DNA follows: TGTGCCAGCAGCTTGGACGGAAATTCACCCCTCCACTTT. It is translated as CASSLDGNSPLHF.